Shown below are 20 T cell receptor beta chains from a single sample sequenced in a study of CD8+CD57+ T cells in acquired aplastic anemia. Genomic DNA, the template, was used for profiling of the TCR beta VDJ and CDR3. MiXCR, applied by TCRdb to the reads, yields one record per CDR3 protein. The sample records around 500,000 distinct CDR3 sequences, around 30% being singletons. Flow cytometry had shown expanded CD8+CD57+ cells in the patients chosen for sequencing. Sequenced material: sorted CD4+, CD8+, or CD8+CD57+ T cells (not recorded which) from PBMCs. Every receptor here comes from a human donor with aplastic anemia.

The chain joins TRBV10-2 to TRBJ2-1; no firm D call. This CDR3 comprises 14 residues. CDR1 is WSHSY, CDR2 SAAADI, per germline. V dropped 8 bases and J dropped 4 bases, with 15 bases sitting between them. In DNA, the CDR3 is TGCGCCAGCGGGGATATGGGCTCATACAATGAGCAGTTCTTC. It translates to CASGDMGSYNEQFF.

This chain links TRBV18 with TRBJ1-1; D uncertain. CDR1 is KGHSH, CDR2 LQKENI, per germline. CDR3 length: 15 residues. V was cut by 2 bases and J by 3 bases, with 13 bases left in between. CDR3 amino acids: CASSPARLGYTEAFF. The DNA of the CDR3 is TGTGCCAGCTCACCAGCCCGCCTGGGATACACTGAAGCTTTCTTT.

This clonotype has ten or more counts. The chain combines TRBV5-1 with TRBJ1-6; 8 bases are a match to TRBD1. Germline-derived CDR1 and CDR2 are SGHRS and YFSETQ. This CDR3 has 14 residues. With 0 bases clipped from V and 10 bases from J, the junction kept 3 bases outside the gene matches. The CDR3 loop is CASSLDRGESPLHF. The CDR3 region has the DNA TGCGCCAGCAGCTTGGACAGGGGGGAATCACCCCTCCACTTT. The entire variable domain, with the rest obtained from reference TRBV5-1 and TRBJ1-6, is as follows: KAGVTQTPRYLIKTRGQQVTLSCSPISGHRSVSWYQQTPGQGLQFLFEYFSETQRNKGNFPGRFSGRQFSNSRSEMNVSTLELGDSALYLCASSLDRGESPLHFGNGTRLTVT.

Only a few counts were recorded for this clonotype. The chain has TRBV2 and TRBJ1-2; D might be TRBD1 (5 bases). The CDR3 sequence is 15 residues long. Germline-derived CDR1 and CDR2 are SNHLY and FYNNEI. The V end was cut by 8 bases, the J end by 2 bases, with 18 bases between. In DNA form, the CDR3 reads TGTGCCAGCTCACCCAATAGGGGCCCAAACTATGGCTACACCTTC. This translates into CASSPNRGPNYGYTF.

A note on this clonotype: One base away lies a much larger clone, so this may be a sequencing read error. The chain has TRBV2 and TRBJ1-1, with D unresolved. CDR1 is SNHLY and CDR2 is FYNNEI in the germline V gene. The CDR3 has 14 residues. Written as DNA, the CDR3 is TGTGCCGGCAGTGAATTTGTCAGCTACACTGAAGCTTTCTTT. Its translation: CAGSEFVSYTEAFF.

This clonotype was seen repeatedly, ten times or more. V and J are TRBV7-2 and TRBJ1-5; TRBD1 is a possible D gene (6 bases). Germline V gene lookup returns CDR1 SGHTA and CDR2 FQGNSA. The CDR3 loop spans 15 amino acids. Trimming took off 5 bases at V and 3 bases at J, with 14 bases between the two ends. The CDR3: CASSPMTGHNQPQHF. As DNA, the CDR3 is TGTGCCAGCAGCCCAATGACAGGACACAATCAGCCCCAGCATTTT.

This clonotype was seen a handful of times. This rearrangement joins TRBV5-1 to TRBJ1-5, with D unclear. Germline V gene data show CDR1 as SGHRS and CDR2 as YFSETQ. The CDR3 is made up of 16 amino acids. V gave up 4 bases and J gave up 0 bases, with 14 bases separating them. The CDR3 nucleotides read TGCGCCAGCAGCCCGGACCCGCAGAATAGCAATCAGCCCCAGCATTTT. As protein: CASSPDPQNSNQPQHF.

V gene TRBV10-3 combines with J gene TRBJ1-5; TRBD1 matches 8 bases. The ends lost 11 bases at V and 1 base at J; junction bases unmatched: 10. Germline loops: CDR1 ENHRY, CDR2 SYGVKD. The CDR3 has 15 residues. The CDR3 region is CAWSVTGGSNQPQHF. In DNA form, the CDR3 reads TGTGCCTGGAGTGTAACAGGGGGAAGCAATCAGCCCCAGCATTTT.

The DNA for the CDR3 is TGTGCCAGCAGTTCCTCACGGACGCCCTCCTACGAGCAGTACTTC. This sequence encodes CASSSSRTPSYEQYF. The V call is TRBV6-5, the J call TRBJ2-7; D unresolved. The germline V gene encodes CDR1 MNHEY and CDR2 SVGAGI. The CDR3 has 15 amino acids. V gave up 4 bases and J gave up 0 bases, with 13 bases separating them.

The chain employs TRBV20-1 and TRBJ2-3, with 7 nucleotides matching TRBD2. The ends lost 3 bases at V and 6 bases at J; junction bases unmatched: 12. Germline lookup yields CDR1 DFQATT and CDR2 SNEGSKA (reference sequence). CDR3 size: 15 residues. The CDR3 sequence is CSASGGAGADDTQYF. The CDR3 DNA follows: TGCAGTGCTAGCGGTGGGGCGGGAGCCGACGATACGCAGTATTTT.

CDR3 loop: CASQTGQGDEQFF. In DNA, the CDR3 is TGTGCCAGCCAGACAGGGCAGGGCGATGAGCAGTTCTTC. The chain joins TRBV25-1 to TRBJ2-1, with 7 bases matching TRBD1. Unmatched junction bases numbered 9, after V lost 8 bases and J lost 8 bases. Germline CDR1 and CDR2: MGHDK and SYGVNS. The CDR3 length is 13 residues.

The chain carries TRBV5-1 and TRBJ1-1, with 7 bases that match TRBD1. The J segment lost 5 bases and the V segment lost 2 bases, leaving 9 bases of the junction unmatched. CDR1 SGHRS and CDR2 YFSETQ come from the germline V gene. This CDR3 comprises 15 residues. CDR3 sequence reads: CASSLPGQLSTEAFF. The CDR3 nucleotides read TGCGCCAGCAGCTTACCGGGACAGTTGAGTACTGAAGCTTTCTTT.

V usage is TRBV19 and J usage is TRBJ2-7, with D tentatively TRBD1 (8 bases). The CDR3 sequence is 13 residues long. The V end lost 5 bases, the J end lost 6 bases, and 14 bases lay between the germline ends. CDR1 is LNHDA, CDR2 SQIVND, per germline (reference sequence). CDR3 DNA: TGTGCCAGTAGTCCGACAGGGGAGGGCGAGCAGTACTTC. Residues: CASSPTGEGEQYF.

In the case of this clonotype: The CDR3 end shows no conserved phenylalanine or tryptophan, and so a read error is likely. V and J are TRBV29-1 and TRBJ1-1; 10 bases map to TRBD1. With 6 bases clipped from V and 3 bases from J, the junction kept 1 base outside the gene matches. Germline lookup yields CDR1 SQVTM and CDR2 ANQGSEA. The CDR3 spans 12 residues. The CDR3 region is CSVGQGDTEAFL. The CDR3 DNA sequence: TGCAGCGTAGGACAGGGGGACACTGAAGCTTTCCTT.

Comments on this clonotype: At one boundary the junction diverges from the germline segment, which might be a read error. V is TRBV7-2 and J is TRBJ1-1; perhaps TRBD1 as D (6 bases). CDR1 is SGHTA, CDR2 FQGNSA, per germline. This CDR3 comprises 14 residues. The CDR3 is CASTLQGGSTEAFF. The CDR3 DNA reads as TGTGCCAGCACCTTACAGGGAGGAAGCACTGAAGCTTTCTTT.

This clonotype was counted at least ten times. The CDR3 region is CASGAGGRGYTF. The CDR3 DNA reads as TGTGCCAGCGGGGCAGGGGGCCGTGGCTACACCTTC. The chain has TRBV2 and TRBJ1-2, with TRBD1 identical over 8 bases. Germline CDR1 SNHLY, CDR2 FYNNEI. Losses at the gene ends were 8 bases for V and 7 bases for J; bases not matched to a gene: 6. The CDR3 sequence is 12 residues long.

J is TRBJ2-5 and V is TRBV9; TRBD1 is a possible D gene (5 bases). Germline V gene lookup returns CDR1 SGDLS and CDR2 YYNGEE. This CDR3 is 16 amino acids long. The V end lost 0 bases, the J end lost 4 bases, and 16 bases lay between the germline ends. DNA for the CDR3: TGTGCCAGCAGCGTAGCGGCAGGGAACTTAAGAGAGACCCAGTACTTC. Amino acids: CASSVAAGNLRETQYF. The whole variable domain, remainder taken from reference TRBV9 and TRBJ2-5, is DSGVTQTPKHLITATGQRVTLRCSPRSGDLSVYWYQQSLDQGLQFLIQYYNGEERAKGNILERFSAQQFPDLHSELNLSSLELGDSALYFCASSVAAGNLRETQYFGPGTRLLVL.

The V gene is TRBV28, the J gene TRBJ2-7; a weak D match, TRBD2 (5 bases). The CDR3 sequence is 13 residues long. Germline V gives CDR1 MDHEN, CDR2 SYDVKM. Trimming stripped 7 bases from V and 2 bases from J, with 12 bases between. The CDR3, as DNA: TGTGCCAGCATCAGCCCGGGGACCTACGAGCAGTACTTC. Translating it yields CASISPGTYEQYF.

The V gene is TRBV7-3, the J gene TRBJ2-5; 8 nucleotides match TRBD2. Germline assignment: CDR1 SGHTA and CDR2 FQGTGA. J lost 2 bases, V lost 3 bases, and 5 bases had no gene match. This CDR3 contains 15 residues. The CDR3 region is CASSLSSGGQETQYF. CDR3 bases: TGTGCCAGCAGCTTGTCGTCGGGGGGGCAAGAGACCCAGTACTTC.

This clonotype has at least ten counts. The CDR3 bases are TGCAGTGCTAGCAGTAGAAGGCCTGGAAACACCATATATTTT. It encodes CSASSRRPGNTIYF. The chain uses TRBV20-1 and TRBJ1-3; D unresolved. The CDR3 runs 14 residues. Germline V gene data show CDR1 as DFQATT and CDR2 as SNEGSKA (reference sequence). Trimming took 3 bases from V and 2 from J, leaving 11 bases between them.